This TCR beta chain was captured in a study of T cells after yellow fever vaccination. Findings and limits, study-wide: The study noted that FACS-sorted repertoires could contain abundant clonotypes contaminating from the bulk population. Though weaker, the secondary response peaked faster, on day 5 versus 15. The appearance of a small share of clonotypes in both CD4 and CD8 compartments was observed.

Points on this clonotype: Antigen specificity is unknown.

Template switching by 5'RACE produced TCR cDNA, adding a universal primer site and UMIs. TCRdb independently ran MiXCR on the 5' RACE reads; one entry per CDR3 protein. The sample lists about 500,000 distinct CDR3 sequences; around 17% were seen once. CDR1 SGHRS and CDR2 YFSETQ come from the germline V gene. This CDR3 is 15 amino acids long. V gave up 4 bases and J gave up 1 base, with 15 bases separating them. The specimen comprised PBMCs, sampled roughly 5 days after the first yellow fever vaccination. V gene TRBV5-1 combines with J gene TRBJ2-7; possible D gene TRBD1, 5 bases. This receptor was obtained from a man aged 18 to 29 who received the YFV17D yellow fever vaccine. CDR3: CASSVTGDLSYEQYF. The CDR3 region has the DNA TGCGCCAGCAGCGTCACAGGCGACCTATCCTACGAGCAGTACTTC.